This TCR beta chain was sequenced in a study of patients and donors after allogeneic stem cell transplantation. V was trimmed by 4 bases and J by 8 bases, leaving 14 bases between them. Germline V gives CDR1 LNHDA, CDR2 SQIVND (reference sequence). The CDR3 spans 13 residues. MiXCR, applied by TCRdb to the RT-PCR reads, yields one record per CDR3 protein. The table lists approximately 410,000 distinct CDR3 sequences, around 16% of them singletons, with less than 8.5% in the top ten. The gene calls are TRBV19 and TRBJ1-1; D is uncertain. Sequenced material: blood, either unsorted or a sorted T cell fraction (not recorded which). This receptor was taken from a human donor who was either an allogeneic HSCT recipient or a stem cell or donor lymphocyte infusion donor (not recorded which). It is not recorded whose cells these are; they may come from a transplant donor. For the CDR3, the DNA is TGTGCCAGTAGTACCCTGACTCAAAGGGAAGCTTTCTTT. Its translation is CASSTLTQREAFF.